These 20 T cell receptor beta chains came from one sample sequenced in a study of prognosis after radiotherapy for stage I lung cancer. Two rounds of multiplex PCR amplified TCR beta CDR3 from genomic DNA. The authors ran first-round PCR with primers specific to each TRBV and TRBJ gene. TCRdb processed the multiplex PCR reads anew with MiXCR; each CDR3 protein has one entry. Among about 15,000 distinct CDR3 sequences listed, less than 45% were seen once. This material consisted of PBMCs, taken before or after stereotactic body radiation therapy (not recorded which). The receptors come from a donor over 45 with non-small cell lung cancer.

In regard to this clonotype: The likely explanation is a read error, given a far larger clone one base away. The CDR3 region has the DNA TGTGCCAGCAGTGAATCGTTTGGGGCGTCGCTCGCCTCCTCCTATGGCTACACCTTC. Amino acid sequence: CASSESFGASLASSYGYTF. The chain has TRBV6-2 or TRBV6-3 and TRBJ1-2, with D tentatively TRBD1 (5 bases). The germline V gene has CDR1 MNHEY and CDR2 SVGEGT. The CDR3 runs 19 residues. V gave up 5 bases and J gave up 4 bases, with 29 bases separating them.

Points on this clonotype: With a much larger clone just one base away, this may be a read error. The chain uses TRBV28 and TRBJ2-4; the D is unclear. The CDR3 covers 14 residues. V was shortened by 6 bases and J by 8 bases, with 17 bases between the two germline ends. CDR1 is MDHEN, CDR2 SYDVKM, per germline. CDR3 amino acids: CASSPPQVSHIQYF. The CDR3 coding sequence is TGTGCCAGCAGCCCCCCCCAGGTATCGCACATTCAGTACTTC.

This clonotype was counted many times. J is TRBJ2-1 and V is TRBV10-3, with 8 bases identical to TRBD1. V shed 6 bases, J shed 7 bases, and the junction held 5 bases outside the gene matches. There are 13 residues in the CDR3. Germline-derived CDR1 and CDR2 are ENHRY and SYGVKD. CDR3 residues: CAISGQGGNEQFF. CDR3 nucleotides: TGTGCCATCAGCGGACAGGGCGGGAATGAGCAGTTCTTC.

The rearrangement links TRBV28 to TRBJ1-2; 7 bases match TRBD1. This CDR3 is built from 15 residues. The germline V gene has CDR1 MDHEN and CDR2 SYDVKM. The J segment lost 6 bases and the V segment lost 3 bases, leaving 10 bases of the junction unmatched. The CDR3 loop is CASSLPGQGGDGYTF. The CDR3 bases are TGTGCCAGCAGTTTGCCCGGGCAGGGGGGCGATGGCTACACCTTC.

Many counts were recorded for this clonotype. V is TRBV28 and J is TRBJ2-1; TRBD1 matches at 10 bases. Germline V gene lookup returns CDR1 MDHEN and CDR2 SYDVKM. Losses at the gene ends were 6 bases for V and 7 bases for J; bases not matched to a gene: 6. The CDR3 is made up of 14 amino acids. CDR3 loop: CASRSDRGLNEQFF. CDR3 sequence (DNA): TGTGCCAGCAGATCTGACAGGGGGCTGAATGAGCAGTTCTTC.

This clonotype was counted ten times or more. This rearrangement joins TRBV6-2 or TRBV6-3 to TRBJ2-1; the match to TRBD2 covers 7 bases. Trimming cost V 0 bases and J 3 bases; bases outside gene matches: 8. The CDR3 is 17 residues long. From germline, CDR1 is MNHEY and CDR2 SVGEGT. For the CDR3, the DNA is TGTGCCAGCAGTTACTCCCCTCCTAGCGGCCTCTACAATGAGCAGTTCTTC. Protein sequence: CASSYSPPSGLYNEQFF.

Many counts were recorded for this clonotype. The chain combines TRBV29-1 with TRBJ1-1; D is undetermined. Looked up from germline, CDR1 is SQVTM and CDR2 is ANQGSEA. V was clipped by 1 base and J by 0 bases, with 3 bases between them. The CDR3 consists of 12 residues. CDR3 amino acids: CSVEGVNTEAFF. CDR3 nucleotides: TGCAGCGTTGAAGGTGTGAACACTGAAGCTTTCTTT.

Comments on this clonotype: One junction end disagrees with the germline gene, perhaps due to a read error. The chain recombines TRBV2 with TRBJ2-2; D is perhaps TRBD1 (8 bases). In germline, CDR1 is SNHLY, CDR2 FYNNEI. The CDR3 has 15 residues. CDR3 sequence: CASSGQGGVAGEPFF. The CDR3 DNA reads TGTGCCAGCAGCGGACAGGGAGGGGTTGCCGGGGAGCCGTTTTTT.

V and J are TRBV9 and TRBJ2-3; D is perhaps TRBD2 (6 bases). CDR3 length: 18 amino acids. V was trimmed by 4 bases and J by 2 bases, leaving 23 bases between them. Germline CDR1 reads SGDLS; CDR2 reads YYNGEE. The CDR3, as DNA: TGTGCCAGCAGCTCTGTCGGGGGAGAGGGAGCCTCCACAGATACGCAGTATTTT. Amino acids: CASSSVGGEGASTDTQYF.

In its sample, this clonotype was seen many times. The V and J genes are TRBV12-3 or TRBV12-4 and TRBJ2-5; possibly TRBD2 for D (6 bases). The CDR3 extends over 13 amino acids. V was trimmed by 5 bases and J by 2 bases, leaving 9 bases between them. In nucleotides, the CDR3 is TGTGCCAGCAGTATGGGACTTCAAGAGACCCAGTACTTC. As protein: CASSMGLQETQYF.

This clonotype was seen only a few times. V gene TRBV6-1 combines with J gene TRBJ1-2, with D possibly being TRBD1 (6 bases). Germline V gene data show CDR1 as MNHNS and CDR2 as SASEGT. V was clipped by 9 bases and J by 4 bases, with 21 bases between them. The CDR3 runs 15 residues. As DNA, the CDR3 is TGTGCCAGAAACACGACGGGACAAGGGGTCTATGGCTACACCTTC. Translated, it gives CARNTTGQGVYGYTF.

J is TRBJ2-7 and V is TRBV11-2, with TRBD2 matching over 13 bases. The CDR3 runs 17 residues. The germline V gene encodes CDR1 SGHAT and CDR2 FQNNGV. The trim removed 5 bases at V and 2 bases at J, leaving 9 bases unmatched. The CDR3 reads CASSLDGTSGATYEQYF. The CDR3 nucleotides read TGTGCCAGCAGCCTCGACGGGACTAGCGGGGCGACCTACGAGCAGTACTTC.

About this clonotype itself: This is likely a read error, given that the CDR3 carries no conserved phenylalanine or tryptophan at its end. The chain combines TRBV20-1 with TRBJ1-2; 10 positions match TRBD1. Germline V gene data show CDR1 as DFQATT and CDR2 as SNEGSKA (reference sequence). The ends lost 8 bases at V and 4 bases at J; junction bases unmatched: 7. The CDR3 extends over 13 amino acids. The CDR3 loop is CSPSGQGIYGYTS. CDR3 nucleotides: TGCAGTCCCTCGGGACAGGGGATCTATGGCTACACCTCC.

Comments on this clonotype: An end of the junction differs from the germline gene, which may be a read error. The rearrangement uses TRBV12-3 or TRBV12-4 and TRBJ2-5, with D possibly TRBD2 on 5 matching bases. The end of the DNA aligns better with TRBJ2-1, so the J call may be wrong. CDR3 length: 12 amino acids. As DNA, the CDR3 is TGTGACAGCGAACTAGGTTACATTGAGCAGTTCTTC. As protein: CDSELGYIEQFF.

On this clonotype: Since a much larger clone is just one base distant, this may be a read error. V is TRBV15 and J is TRBJ1-1; D is unresolved. Per the germline V gene, CDR1 is LNHNV and CDR2 is YYDKDF (reference sequence). The CDR3 spans 13 residues. CDR3 loop: CAASRDLNTEAFF. The CDR3 DNA follows: TGTGCCGCCAGCAGAGACCTGAACACTGAAGCTTTCTTT.

With respect to this clonotype: The junction and the germline gene differ at one end; a read error may be behind it. The V call is TRBV5-1, the J call TRBJ2-7; 7 nucleotides match TRBD1. Germline V lookup: CDR1 SGHRS, CDR2 YFSETQ. This CDR3 is 15 amino acids long. The CDR3 loop is CARSLGQTSTYEQYF. In DNA form, the CDR3 reads TGCGCCAGAAGCTTGGGACAGACATCGACCTACGAGCAGTACTTT.

By sample fraction, this clonotype is medium-sized. The chain joins TRBV5-1 to TRBJ2-1; no firm D call. With 3 bases removed from V and 4 bases from J, the gap between germline ends came to 14 bases. This CDR3 region has 15 residues. CDR1 SGHRS and CDR2 YFSETQ come from the germline V gene. In DNA, the CDR3 is TGCGCCAGCAGCTCTCAAATGGACGGTTACAATGAGCAGTTCTTC. It is translated as CASSSQMDGYNEQFF.

This clonotype has at least ten counts. The CDR3 is CAWSGVANSGNTIYF. In DNA form, the CDR3 reads TGTGCCTGGAGTGGGGTGGCCAACTCTGGAAACACCATATATTTT. V gene TRBV30 combines with J gene TRBJ1-3; the D is unclear. The V gene lost 1 base and the J gene lost 0 bases, with 10 bases spanning the gap. CDR1 and CDR2 (germline): GTSNPN, SVGIG (reference sequence). The CDR3 covers 15 residues.

The sample holds many counts of this clonotype. V usage is TRBV6-1 and J usage is TRBJ2-1; the D gene is possibly TRBD1 (5 bases). The germline V gene has CDR1 MNHNS and CDR2 SASEGT. V gave up 2 bases and J gave up 3 bases, with 14 bases separating them. The CDR3 sequence is 16 residues long. The CDR3: CASSELGPSIYNEQFF. Written as DNA, the CDR3 is TGTGCCAGCAGTGAATTGGGGCCTAGTATCTACAATGAGCAGTTCTTC.

This clonotype was seen once. The likely explanation is a read error, given a far larger clone one base away. This chain uses TRBV6-5 with TRBJ1-3; D not certain. Germline V CDR1 and CDR2: MNHEY, SVGAGI. This CDR3 is 17 amino acids long. The CDR3 reads CASSLERSRFSGNTTYF. CDR3 coding DNA: TGTGCCAGCAGTTTAGAAAGATCGAGGTTCTCTGGAAACACCACATATTTT.